The T cell receptor beta chain described here comes from a study of shared clonotypes between healthy human individuals. Naive CD8 populations comprised CD45RO-negative cells positively selected for CCR7, excluding terminally differentiated effector memory CD45RA+ cells. V dropped 4 bases and J dropped 0; count of bases not matched to a gene: 7. The CDR3 consists of 16 residues. Germline assignment: CDR1 MNHEY and CDR2 SMNVEV (reference sequence). Using immunoSEQ multiplex PCR, the repertoire was profiled, and TCRdb retains in-frame clones only, with some absent. The data show roughly 2 million clones, around 96% seen once.

This TCR was recovered from a man aged 18 to 35 in good health. This rearrangement joins TRBV27 to TRBJ2-3, with 7 positions matching TRBD1. Sequenced: naive CD8+ T cells sorted from blood. DNA of the CDR3: TGTGCCAGCAGTTACAGGACAGGTTCTAGCACAGATACGCAGTATTTT. Protein sequence: CASSYRTGSSTDTQYF.